Listed here is a single T cell receptor beta chain. The antigen it binds to is not known. Per-base qualities were not stored, and no clone one base away is much larger. These data originate in a study of blood T cell repertoires in COVID-19 (dated by TCRdb to 2019 to 2021). The study in broad terms: The collaborator samples originated in the United States, Italy and Spain and spanned the acute and convalescent phases of COVID-19. A de-identified subject ID, COVID-19 status, age in years and sex were almost always included in the sample metadata. The material from the prospective study consisted of cDNA or gDNA derived from T cells, B-cell-depleted T cells, or PBMCs. Subjects who had been exposed to COVID-19, were actively infected with it, or had recovered from it provided the deeply sampled blood TCRbeta repertoires that made up the dataset. The samples were drawn from two sources: the first 160 participants of the ongoing ImmuneRACE study, and 950 to 1,500 subjects contributed by 6 global collaborators. The repertoires were made available in a free public database intended to serve as a resource for research on the immune response to SARS-CoV-2. HLA class I and class II types, where available, came from metadata supplied by the sample provider rather than from assay-based typing. What the authors observed across the whole study: How much clinical and demographic metadata was included differed by source and by participant, and the metadata was provided uncurated.

The immunoSEQ Assay, a bias-controlled multiplex PCR, was used to amplify TCRbeta CDR3 regions from genomic DNA. The source study handled its data this way. Within the assay, amplification of reference gene primers was used to estimate how many nucleated cells each sample contained. To quantify the absolute abundance of each unique TCRbeta CDR3 rearrangement, sequence reads were collapsed and filtered. For each sample, productive Simpson clonality was calculated as the square root of Simpson's diversity index across productive rearrangements. In its TCRdb copy, this immuneACCESS table keeps in-frame sequences only and misses some clones. Where compared with another copy, unresolved V genes explain less than half of these, and the others have no known cause. V and J calls plus clone size are reproduced from that table; the DNA served to infer D and trimming. The sample yields more than 95,000 clones; roughly 90% were counted once. The ten biggest clones cover around 7.7% of the sample.

V has 3 bases trimmed and J has 7 bases trimmed; junction bases matching no gene number 4. The CDR3 spans 14 residues, from the cysteine through the phenylalanine. The read is trimmed to its CDR3 DNA, 42 bases read in frame from base 1. Reading the germline V gene gives CDR1 KGHDR and CDR2 SFDVKD. Collaborating institutions collected whole blood in K2EDTA tubes following their own protocols. For TCRbeta analysis, collaborator samples were shipped as frozen whole blood, as isolated PBMCs, or as DNA extracted from either sample type. Sequenced input: peripheral blood. This sequence originates from a human donor in a cohort sampled during active COVID-19. The chain is encoded by TRBV24-1 joined to TRBJ2-1, and TRBD1 aligns with 8 junction nucleotides. The DNA is as follows: TGTGCCACCAGTGATCCGCGACAGGGGAATGAGCAGTTCTTC. This gives the protein CATSDPRQGNEQFF.